This T cell receptor (beta chain) is from a study of blood T cell repertoires in COVID-19. Authors' analysis steps: Cell counts per sample came from amplifying reference gene primers. Sequencing used immunoSEQ multiplex PCR; TCRdb keeps in-frame clones, though not all of them. V and J calls plus clone size are reproduced from that table; the DNA served to infer D and trimming. The sample records about 170,000 clones, about 90% being singletons. The CDR3 is made up of 15 amino acids. V shed 3 bases and J 1 base; nucleotides not matched to a gene: 5. Germline CDR1 and CDR2: SGHNT and YYREEE (reference sequence).

The origin of this receptor is a woman aged 50 to 60 who had recovered from COVID-19. The material sequenced was PBMCs or T cells enriched from blood (not recorded which). The genes are TRBV5-4 and TRBJ2-7, with 9 bases matching TRBD2. CDR3 amino acids: CASSSAGGPSYEQYF. The CDR3 DNA sequence: TGTGCCAGCAGCTCGGCGGGAGGGCCATCCTACGAGCAGTACTTC.